These 30 T cell receptor beta chains were all obtained from the same sample, sequenced in a study of vaccination effects on CD4 cells after COVID-19. Viral peptide pool expansion of antigen-specific CD4+ T cells preceded sequencing in the ViraFEST assay. When more than 9 days of culture had elapsed, CD4+ T cells were isolated. Antigens of these TCRs are unknown. Libraries were prepared by immunoSEQ multiplex PCR; TCRdb keeps only in-frame clonotypes and omits some of them. Here the sample spans 55,000 to 65,000 clones, about four fifths being singletons. The input for sequencing was CD4+ T cells from PBMCs cultured with HCoV-229E spike peptides, taken before COVID-19 vaccination. These receptor sequences come from a human donor who received a COVID-19 vaccine.

This clone was observed a few times. Here the CDR3 DNA reads TGCGCCAGCAGCTTTCAGGGGCGGGACGGCACTGAAGCTTTCTTT. The encoded protein is CASSFQGRDGTEAFF. The chain employs TRBV5-1 and TRBJ1-1; perhaps TRBD1 as D (6 bases). V was shortened by 2 bases and J by 4 bases, with 15 bases between the two germline ends. Germline V gives CDR1 SGHRS, CDR2 YFSETQ. The CDR3 has 15 amino acids.

The chain joins TRBV10-3 to TRBJ2-5; 12 positions match TRBD2. The V segment lost 4 bases and the J segment 1 base; nucleotides outside the gene matches: 4. The CDR3 has 16 amino acids. Germline CDR1 is ENHRY and CDR2 is SYGVKD. CDR3 residues: CAISVASGGGQETQYF. DNA for the CDR3: TGTGCCATCAGTGTGGCTAGCGGGGGGGGCCAAGAGACCCAGTACTTC.

V gene TRBV9 combines with J gene TRBJ2-2, with 10 bases lining up with TRBD2. The V gene's germline CDR1 is SGDLS and CDR2 YYNGEE. Unmatched junction bases numbered 5, after V lost 3 bases and J lost 6 bases. The CDR3 covers 15 residues. CDR3 sequence (DNA): TGTGCCAGCAGCGAGGGACTAGCGACCGCCGGGGAGCTGTTTTTT. It specifies CASSEGLATAGELFF.

This sequence joins TRBV6-5 and TRBJ2-5, with D uncertain. Trimming stripped 4 bases from V and 1 base from J, with 13 bases between. This CDR3 is 15 amino acids long. Germline CDR1 is MNHEY and CDR2 is SVGAGI. The CDR3 protein is CASSSNRAFQETQYF. The CDR3 region has the DNA TGTGCCAGCAGTTCAAATCGAGCGTTCCAAGAGACCCAGTACTTC.

The chain carries TRBV9 and TRBJ1-4, with TRBD1 matching 7 bases. The V and J ends lost 1 base and 5 bases, in that order; junction bases with no gene match: 5. The CDR3 runs 15 residues. From germline, CDR1 is SGDLS and CDR2 YYNGEE. The CDR3 sequence is CASSVSGQKNEKLFF. CDR3 DNA sequence: TGTGCCAGCAGCGTATCGGGACAGAAAAATGAAAAACTGTTTTTT.

CDR3 in amino acids: CASSPAGPSTDTQYF. CDR3 bases: TGTGCCAGCAGCCCCGCAGGTCCTAGCACAGATACGCAGTATTTT. This chain connects TRBV7-3 to TRBJ2-3; D is unclear. Germline V lookup: CDR1 SGHTA, CDR2 FQGTGA. The CDR3 consists of 15 residues. Trimming pared 5 bases from V and 0 bases from J, leaving 12 bases between.

This rearrangement joins TRBV14 to TRBJ1-2; TRBD1 matches at 8 bases. V lost 4 bases to trimming and J lost 2 bases; unmatched junction nucleotides: 9. Looked up from germline, CDR1 is SGHDN and CDR2 is FVKESK. The CDR3 covers 16 residues. The DNA for the CDR3 is TGTGCCAGCAGCCGGAATCCGGGACAGGAGAACTATGGCTACACCTTC. It encodes CASSRNPGQENYGYTF.

The chain employs TRBV7-3 and TRBJ2-1, with D unclear. The CDR3 spans 15 residues. V was clipped by 5 bases and J by 0 bases, with 11 bases between them. From germline, CDR1 is SGHTA and CDR2 FQGTGA. CDR3 region: CASSLGPSSYNEQFF. The DNA of the CDR3 is TGTGCCAGCAGCCTAGGACCGAGCTCCTACAATGAGCAGTTCTTC.

The chain employs TRBV28 and TRBJ1-5; D gene uncertain. Germline V gene data show CDR1 as MDHEN and CDR2 as SYDVKM. V was pared by 1 base and J by 7 bases, with 14 bases between. The CDR3 has 15 residues. The CDR3 DNA reads TGTGCCAGCAGTTTATTATGGGCAGTCACCCAGCCCCAGCATTTT. This sequence encodes CASSLLWAVTQPQHF.

The chain recombines TRBV11-2 with TRBJ2-1; the match to TRBD1 covers 7 bases. This CDR3 spans 15 amino acids. Losses at the gene ends were 10 bases for V and 2 bases for J; bases not matched to a gene: 11. In germline, CDR1 is SGHAT, CDR2 FQNNGV. Here the CDR3 DNA reads TGTGCCACCCAGCAACAGACAGGGCCCTACAATGAGCAGTTCTTC. This translates into CATQQQTGPYNEQFF.

V and J are TRBV30 and TRBJ1-4, with a weak D call TRBD1 (6 bases). This CDR3 has 14 residues. Germline CDR1 and CDR2: GTSNPN and SVGIG (reference sequence). V lost 6 bases and J 4 bases, leaving 15 bases between the germline ends. In DNA, the CDR3 is TGTGCCTGTCTGCAGGGGTTCTTTAATGAAAAACTGTTTTTT. It encodes CACLQGFFNEKLFF.

The chain links TRBV7-2 to TRBJ1-5; TRBD1 might be the D (5 bases). The V end lost 7 bases, the J end lost 2 bases, and 15 bases lay between the germline ends. Looked up from germline, CDR1 is SGHTA and CDR2 is FQGNSA. The CDR3 is 15 residues long. CDR3 bases: TGTGCCAGCACCCCTGGGGGTGGGGGCAATCAGCCCCAGCATTTT. Translated, it gives CASTPGGGGNQPQHF.

This chain links TRBV4-1 with TRBJ1-2; D remains unclear. Germline lookup yields CDR1 MGHRA and CDR2 YSYEKL. There are 12 residues in the CDR3. V dropped 6 bases and J dropped 1 base, with 6 bases sitting between them. CDR3 region: CASRWGNYGYTF. CDR3 in DNA: TGCGCCAGCAGGTGGGGTAACTATGGCTACACCTTC.

The chain carries TRBV3-1 (or the pseudogene TRBV3-2) and TRBJ2-7; TRBD1 aligns across 8 bases. The CDR3 runs to 13 residues. The V and J ends lost 8 bases and 5 bases, in that order; junction bases with no gene match: 8. Germline CDR1 reads LGHDT; CDR2 reads YNNKEL (reference sequence). The CDR3 region is CASAHRGSHEQYV. CDR3 DNA sequence: TGTGCCAGCGCCCACAGGGGGTCCCACGAGCAGTACGTC.

The chain uses TRBV7-8 and TRBJ1-5; D possibly corresponds to TRBD1 (6 bases). The V and J ends lost 5 bases and 1 base respectively, with 21 bases between them. The germline gives CDR1 SGHVS, CDR2 FQNEAQ. CDR3 length: 18 amino acids. Written as DNA, the CDR3 is TGTGCCAGCAGCCCCCTCCCCGGGACACTTGGGAGCAATCAGCCCCAGCATTTT. As protein: CASSPLPGTLGSNQPQHF.

V usage is TRBV6-2 or TRBV6-3 and J usage is TRBJ2-1, with TRBD2 matching 8 bases. Germline CDR1 reads MNHEY; CDR2 reads SVGEGT. Trimming at V came to 2 bases and at J to 12 bases, leaving 18 bases not matched to a gene. CDR3 length: 17 residues. The CDR3 spells CASSYGLWASGRGGQFF. In DNA form, the CDR3 reads TGTGCCAGCAGTTACGGGCTTTGGGCTAGCGGGCGGGGTGGGCAGTTCTTC.

V usage is TRBV7-8 and J usage is TRBJ2-4; D is ambiguous. Per the germline V gene, CDR1 is SGHVS and CDR2 is FQNEAQ. V gave up 5 bases and J gave up 5 bases, with 16 bases separating them. The CDR3 contains 15 residues. The CDR3 DNA sequence: TGTGCCAGCAGCCCCCCCTCCCGTGGCGAAAACATTCAGTACTTC. Translated, it gives CASSPPSRGENIQYF.

The gene calls are TRBV6-6 and TRBJ2-3; 8 nucleotides align to TRBD2. The V gene's germline CDR1 is MNHNY and CDR2 SVGAGI (reference sequence). V trimming: 11 bases; J trimming: 1 base; junction bases outside the gene matches: 8. This CDR3 comprises 14 residues. CDR3 sequence (DNA): TGTGCCCTCGGGGGGGAAGGGGGCACAGATACGCAGTATTTT. Protein product: CALGGEGGTDTQYF.

The J gene is TRBJ1-2, the V gene TRBV2; D is undetermined. The CDR3 consists of 16 residues. The V gene's germline CDR1 is SNHLY and CDR2 FYNNEI. The germline V and J ends were trimmed by 3 bases and 3 bases, with 17 bases remaining between them. The CDR3 sequence: CASSDLSTLEDYGYTF. Here the CDR3 DNA reads TGTGCCAGCAGTGATCTCAGTACACTCGAAGACTATGGCTACACCTTC.

The chain carries TRBV9 and TRBJ2-1; D unresolved. CDR1 is SGDLS and CDR2 is YYNGEE in the germline V gene. The CDR3 spans 16 residues. The V gene lost 0 bases and the J gene lost 0 bases, with 10 bases spanning the gap. The CDR3 loop reads CASSVAGTSSYNEQFF. The DNA of the CDR3 is TGTGCCAGCAGCGTAGCGGGTACCAGCTCCTACAATGAGCAGTTCTTC.

V usage is TRBV7-2 and J usage is TRBJ1-5; D gene ambiguous. Trimming pared 3 bases from V and 4 bases from J, leaving 13 bases between. CDR3 length: 15 residues. The V gene's germline CDR1 is SGHTA and CDR2 FQGNSA. The CDR3 spells CASSFSHGGNQPQHF. The CDR3 DNA is TGTGCCAGCAGCTTCAGTCATGGAGGTAATCAGCCCCAGCATTTT.

The chain recombines TRBV30 with TRBJ2-5; D could derive from TRBD1 or TRBD2 (6 bases each). The CDR3 loop spans 13 amino acids. The V gene lost 7 bases and the J gene lost 5 bases, with 17 bases spanning the gap. Germline V gene data show CDR1 as GTSNPN and CDR2 as SVGIG (reference sequence). The CDR3 nucleotides are TGTGCCTACCTGGAGTGGGGGGCTGAGACCCAGTACTTC. It is translated as CAYLEWGAETQYF.

The chain employs TRBV27 and TRBJ1-6; 10 nucleotides match TRBD1. Germline CDR1 MNHEY, CDR2 SMNVEV (reference sequence). V dropped 6 bases and J dropped 8; count of bases not matched to a gene: 10. The CDR3 has 16 residues. Written as DNA, the CDR3 is TGTGCCAGCAGGGCCCGACAGGGGGCATTTTATTCACCCCTCCACTTT. It yields the protein CASRARQGAFYSPLHF.

The chain carries TRBV6-4 and TRBJ2-2; tentative D call: TRBD2 (6 bases). Germline V gene lookup returns CDR1 MRHNA and CDR2 SNTAGT. The CDR3 contains 17 residues. V was shortened by 6 bases and J by 1 base, with 18 bases between the two germline ends. CDR3 coding DNA: TGTGCCAGCAGAGTCGGTACCTTCGGGGGGAACACCGGGGAGCTGTTTTTT. This translates into CASRVGTFGGNTGELFF.

CDR3 sequence reads: CASSSPPGTTSYEQYV. In DNA form, the CDR3 reads TGTGCCAGCAGCTCCCCTCCTGGGACTACTTCCTACGAGCAGTACGTC. V usage is TRBV28 and J usage is TRBJ2-7, with 7 bases aligning to TRBD2. From germline, CDR1 is MDHEN and CDR2 SYDVKM. The CDR3 is 16 amino acids. The trim removed 6 bases at V and 1 base at J, leaving 12 bases unmatched.

In nucleotides, the CDR3 is TGTGCCAGCAGCTTAGTTCACAGGGGGCAGGAAAAACTGTTTTTT. Translated: CASSLVHRGQEKLFF. The chain uses TRBV7-2 and TRBJ1-4, with TRBD1 identical over 9 bases. CDR3 length equals 15 residues. J was trimmed by 8 bases and V by 1 base; bases with no gene match: 5. CDR1 and CDR2 (germline): SGHTA, FQGNSA.

The V gene is TRBV7-2, the J gene TRBJ2-7; unclear D gene. CDR1 and CDR2 (germline): SGHTA, FQGNSA. Trimming took off 1 base at V and 4 bases at J, with 8 bases between the two ends. This CDR3 has 13 residues. The CDR3 DNA follows: TGTGCCAGCAGCTTAGAGTGGGGATACGAGCAGTACGTC. The encoded protein is CASSLEWGYEQYV.

The chain recombines TRBV5-1 with TRBJ1-1; the match to TRBD1 covers 8 bases. The CDR3 has 15 residues. With 2 bases clipped from V and 1 base from J, the junction kept 4 bases outside the gene matches. Germline-derived CDR1 and CDR2 are SGHRS and YFSETQ. CDR3 sequence reads: CASSFAGTGNTEAFF. CDR3 coding DNA: TGCGCCAGCAGCTTTGCGGGGACAGGGAACACTGAAGCTTTCTTT.

This chain joins TRBV19 and TRBJ2-4; tentatively, D is TRBD1 or TRBD2 (5 bases each). Germline V gene sequence: CDR1 LNHDA, CDR2 SQIVND (reference sequence). Trimming took 5 bases from V and 0 from J, leaving 14 bases between them. The CDR3 spans 16 residues. The CDR3: CASSPPGRVAKNIQYF. In nucleotides, the CDR3 is TGTGCCAGTAGTCCCCCGGGACGGGTAGCCAAAAACATTCAGTACTTC.

The genes are TRBV15 and TRBJ1-1, with D uncertain. V gave up 0 bases and J gave up 1 base, with 9 bases separating them. This CDR3 region has 15 residues. Germline values: CDR1 LNHNV, CDR2 YYDKDF (reference sequence). The CDR3 nucleotides are TGTGCCACCAGCAGAGATGGCCAGCCGAACACTGAAGCTTTCTTT. As protein: CATSRDGQPNTEAFF.